The clone carrying this T cell receptor (beta chain) appeared a single time. Its target is not known. This specimen belongs to a study of cytomegalovirus exposure and HLA in healthy donors. Whole-study findings and limits: There were approximately 150 TCR beta chains listed as cytomegalovirus-associated. Through in vitro validation, a few CMV-associated chains were shown to be specific for CMV antigens. The classifier reportedly diagnosed cytomegalovirus status with high specificity and sensitivity. When the data were analyzed later, several of the most significant clusters appeared to be linked to common viral pathogens.

The PCR ran on 60 Vbeta and 13 Jbeta primers. Clones were read by immunoSEQ multiplex PCR, and TCRdb kept only the in-frame ones, dropping some. The sample holds approximately 150,000 clones; about three quarters are singletons and the top ten take around 1.9%. This CDR3 has 14 amino acids. Germline V CDR1 and CDR2: SEHNR, FQNEAQ (reference sequence). Trimming cost V 1 base and J 3 bases; bases outside gene matches: 1. The chain has TRBV7-9 and TRBJ2-5, with 8 bases that match TRBD1. This TCR was recovered from a man aged 40-50 years in good health and CMV-seronegative. Material for sequencing was PBMCs. Here the CDR3 DNA reads TGTGCCAGCAGCTTAGAGGACAGGGAAGAGACCCAGTACTTC. It is translated as CASSLEDREETQYF.